These 24 T cell receptor beta chains came from one sample sequenced in a study of blood T cell repertoires in COVID-19. Here immunoSEQ multiplex PCR was the method, and the copy in TCRdb shows in-frame clones only, minus some. Counted here are a few hundred thousand clones, around 85% occurring once; the ten biggest clones make up approximately 7.5%. Sample: peripheral blood. Receptor source: a human donor in a cohort sampled during active COVID-19.

The V gene is TRBV6-5, the J gene TRBJ2-7; 9 nucleotides line up with TRBD1. The CDR3 consists of 14 residues. From germline, CDR1 is MNHEY and CDR2 SVGAGI. J gave up 5 bases and V 6 bases, and 8 bases lay outside the gene matches. CDR3 residues: CASRKTGGSDEQYF. The DNA of the CDR3 is TGTGCCAGCAGGAAAACAGGGGGCTCGGACGAGCAGTACTTC.

This chain uses TRBV11-3 with TRBJ1-1; weak D call: TRBD1 (5 bases). The germline CDR1 and CDR2 sequences are SGHNT and YENEEA. V was cut by 5 bases and J by 2 bases, with 9 bases left in between. The CDR3 has 13 residues. In nucleotides, the CDR3 is TGTGCCAGCAGCACTGACAGAAACACTGAAGCTTTCTTT. It encodes CASSTDRNTEAFF.

This clone was found a few times. This chain connects TRBV27 to TRBJ2-3; 9 bases line up with TRBD2. Unmatched junction bases numbered 10, after V lost 0 bases and J lost 0 bases. The germline gives CDR1 MNHEY, CDR2 SMNVEV (reference sequence). CDR3 length: 19 amino acids. The CDR3 nucleotides are TGTGCCAGCAGTTTATCTGCGGGGGGGGTACGGTATAGCACAGATACGCAGTATTTT. Its translation is CASSLSAGGVRYSTDTQYF.

V is TRBV30 and J is TRBJ1-3; D unresolved. The CDR3 is made up of 13 amino acids. Trimming cost V 5 bases and J 0 bases, with 8 bases left between them. Germline loops: CDR1 GTSNPN, CDR2 SVGIG (reference sequence). In DNA form, the CDR3 reads TGTGCCTGGGCGGGGATCTCTGGAAACACCATATATTTT. Translated, it gives CAWAGISGNTIYF.

V usage is TRBV19 and J usage is TRBJ1-2, with 10 bases identical to TRBD1. Trimming at V came to 3 bases and at J to 4 bases, leaving 8 bases not matched to a gene. The CDR3 runs to 16 residues. The germline V gene has CDR1 LNHDA and CDR2 SQIVND (reference sequence). The CDR3 loop is CASSIGTGARFYGYTF. The CDR3 bases are TGTGCCAGTAGTATCGGGACAGGGGCTAGGTTCTATGGCTACACCTTC.

The genes are TRBV5-4 and TRBJ1-2; D is uncertain. V gave up 4 bases and J gave up 5 bases, with 21 bases separating them. The CDR3 contains 16 residues. Per the germline V gene, CDR1 is SGHNT and CDR2 is YYREEE (reference sequence). Here the CDR3 DNA reads TGTGCCAGCAGCCCGAGTTCAAGACGGAGGTATTATGGCTACACCTTC. It specifies CASSPSSRRRYYGYTF. Filled out from reference TRBV5-4 and TRBJ1-2, the complete variable domain reads ETGVTQSPTHLIKTRGQQVTLRCSSQSGHNTVSWYQQALGQGPQFIFQYYREEENGRGNFPPRFSGLQFPNYSSELNVNALELDDSALYLCASSPSSRRRYYGYTFGSGTRLTVV.

The V call is TRBV7-9, the J call TRBJ1-5, with D perhaps TRBD1 (5 bases). Germline values: CDR1 SEHNR, CDR2 FQNEAQ (reference sequence). This CDR3 is 12 amino acids long. With 6 bases removed from V and 5 bases from J, the gap between germline ends came to 8 bases. The chain's CDR3 is CASSQQDQPQHF. The CDR3 nucleotides are TGTGCCAGCAGTCAACAGGATCAGCCCCAGCATTTT.

The chain carries TRBV10-3 and TRBJ2-5; the match to TRBD1 covers 9 bases. The junction had 8 bases not matched to a gene; V was cut back by 4 bases and J by 2 bases. Germline-derived CDR1 and CDR2 are ENHRY and SYGVKD. The CDR3 is 16 residues long. CDR3 sequence (DNA): TGTGCCATCAGTGGGGGGGGACAGGGCGCGCAAGAGACCCAGTACTTC. Its translation is CAISGGGQGAQETQYF.

The chain's CDR3 is CASSPWEGEAFF. The DNA of the CDR3 is TGTGCCAGCTCACCATGGGAGGGTGAAGCTTTCTTT. The chain is built from TRBV18 and TRBJ1-1; D not resolved. This CDR3 has 12 amino acids. Germline CDR1 reads KGHSH; CDR2 reads LQKENI. The V end lost 2 bases, the J end lost 7 bases, and 8 bases lay between the germline ends.

The chain couples TRBV3-1 (or the pseudogene TRBV3-2) to TRBJ1-2; the D is unclear. V was cut by 0 bases and J by 8 bases, with 13 bases left in between. The CDR3 is 14 residues long. Germline CDR1 LGHDT, CDR2 YNNKEL (reference sequence). CDR3 sequence (DNA): TGTGCCAGCAGCCAAGAATCGGGGTTCCAAGGCTACACCTTC. Residues: CASSQESGFQGYTF.

The rearrangement uses TRBV10-2 and TRBJ2-1, with 9 nucleotides matching TRBD1. V gave up 6 bases and J gave up 7 bases; unmatched junction bases: 10. Per the germline V gene, CDR1 is WSHSY and CDR2 is SAAADI. The CDR3 extends over 15 amino acids. For the CDR3, the DNA is TGCGCCAGCAGACCCGGGACAGGGTTTATGAATGAGCAGTTCTTC. Translated, it gives CASRPGTGFMNEQFF.

The chain combines TRBV27 with TRBJ2-7; no definite D call. CDR1 is MNHEY and CDR2 is SMNVEV in the germline V gene (reference sequence). This CDR3 spans 11 amino acids. The CDR3 nucleotides are TGTGGGGCCGGATTAGGCAACGAGCAGTACTTC. It codes for CGAGLGNEQYF.

The chain uses TRBV7-3 and TRBJ2-3, with TRBD2 identical over 9 bases. Losses at the gene ends were 5 bases for V and 5 bases for J; bases not matched to a gene: 11. Germline loops: CDR1 SGHTA, CDR2 FQGTGA. The CDR3 has 16 amino acids. CDR3 nucleotides: TGTGCCAGCAGCCCACAAAGAGCGGGGGGCAGAGATACGCAGTATTTT. Amino acids: CASSPQRAGGRDTQYF. Based on the CDR3 plus reference TRBV7-3 and TRBJ2-3, the full variable domain is GAGVSQTPSNKVTEKGKYVELRCDPISGHTALYWYRQSLGQGPEFLIYFQGTGAADDSGLPNDRFFAVRPEGSVSTLKIQRTERGDSAVYLCASSPQRAGGRDTQYFGPGTRLTVL.

The chain uses TRBV29-1 and TRBJ1-4, with TRBD1 identical over 8 bases. The CDR3 loop spans 13 amino acids. V dropped 6 bases and J dropped 7; count of bases not matched to a gene: 7. Germline-derived CDR1 and CDR2 are SQVTM and ANQGSEA. The CDR3 here is CSVRTGSFEKLFF. The DNA of the CDR3 is TGCAGCGTACGGACAGGGTCCTTTGAAAAACTGTTTTTT.

The rearrangement uses TRBV19 and TRBJ2-7; weak D call: TRBD1 (6 bases). Germline V gene sequence: CDR1 LNHDA, CDR2 SQIVND (reference sequence). The CDR3 runs 14 residues. V gave up 1 base and J gave up 6 bases, with 13 bases separating them. DNA of the CDR3: TGTGCCAGTAGTATAGTTTGGGGGCAGGGCGAGCAGTACTTC. It encodes CASSIVWGQGEQYF.

The chain combines TRBV18 with TRBJ2-3; 8 nucleotides agree with TRBD2. Losses at the gene ends were 6 bases for V and 14 bases for J; bases not matched to a gene: 13. Germline V gives CDR1 KGHSH, CDR2 LQKENI. The CDR3 runs to 13 residues. The DNA for the CDR3 is TGTGCCAGCTCTCTCCCCGGGACTAGAGTTCCGTATTTT. The encoded protein is CASSLPGTRVPYF.

The CDR3 is CASSLGGPSTDTQYF. CDR3 coding DNA: TGTGCCAGCAGCTTGGGGGGCCCTAGCACAGATACGCAGTATTTT. The chain has TRBV5-8 and TRBJ2-3, with a possible D match to TRBD1 (5 bases). Between the trimmed V and J ends, which lost 0 bases and 0 bases, there was a span of 8 bases. CDR1 and CDR2 from the germline V gene are SGHTS and YDEGEE. This CDR3 comprises 15 residues.

This clone was counted a single time. V usage is TRBV5-1 and J usage is TRBJ1-2; TRBD1 agrees at 8 bases. Germline V gives CDR1 SGHRS, CDR2 YFSETQ. V lost 2 bases to trimming and J lost 2 bases; unmatched junction nucleotides: 2. This CDR3 spans 14 amino acids. CDR3 amino acids: CASSFAGGNYGYTF. CDR3 DNA: TGCGCCAGCAGCTTCGCAGGGGGCAACTATGGCTACACCTTC.

The V and J genes are TRBV24-1 and TRBJ2-4; D perhaps matches TRBD2 (5 bases). With 0 bases removed from V and 6 bases from J, the gap between germline ends came to 8 bases. Per germline, CDR1 KGHDR and CDR2 SFDVKD. The CDR3 spans 14 residues. CDR3 bases: TGTGCCACCAGTGATTTGCTCGAGGGAAACATTCAGTACTTC. Amino acids: CATSDLLEGNIQYF.

The genes are TRBV19 and TRBJ2-3; tentatively, D is TRBD2 (6 bases). This CDR3 is 14 amino acids long. V lost 3 bases, J lost 5 bases, and 12 bases lay in between. The germline CDR1 and CDR2 sequences are LNHDA and SQIVND (reference sequence). This CDR3 is CASSMGLALDTQYF. CDR3 coding DNA: TGTGCCAGTAGTATGGGACTTGCTCTAGATACGCAGTATTTT.

The gene calls are TRBV20-1 and TRBJ1-1, with D possibly being TRBD1 (6 bases). With 0 bases removed from V and 11 bases from J, the gap between germline ends came to 10 bases. The V gene's germline CDR1 is DFQATT and CDR2 SNEGSKA (reference sequence). CDR3 length: 11 residues. CDR3 nucleotides: TGCAGTGCTAGAGAAGGGGGTGGGGCTTTCTTT. This gives the protein CSAREGGGAFF.

This clone was detected once. The rearrangement joins TRBV12-5 to TRBJ1-4, with D maybe TRBD1 (5 bases). Germline CDR1 is LGHNT and CDR2 is FRNRAP. The V gene lost 6 bases and the J gene lost 2 bases, with 16 bases spanning the gap. The CDR3 contains 16 residues. The CDR3, as DNA: TGTGCTAGTGGCCTCGGGGGGGTTCTCACTAATGAAAAACTGTTTTTT. Its protein product is CASGLGGVLTNEKLFF.

V gene TRBV5-1 combines with J gene TRBJ1-1; D gene ambiguous. The CDR3 covers 12 residues. In germline, CDR1 is SGHRS, CDR2 YFSETQ. Trimming left V 1 base short and J 6 bases short, with 7 bases between. The CDR3 sequence: CASSLSPSEAFF. In nucleotides, the CDR3 is TGCGCCAGCAGCTTGAGCCCCTCTGAAGCTTTCTTT.

The count of this clone is one. The chain joins TRBV25-1 to TRBJ2-1; 9 bases map to TRBD1. The CDR3 has 15 residues. Germline CDR1 reads MGHDK; CDR2 reads SYGVNS. V lost 6 bases and J lost 7; bases outside the gene matches: 10. The CDR3 DNA reads as TGTGCCAGCAGCATCCCGGGACAGGGTAGGAATGAGCAGTTCTTC. This translates into CASSIPGQGRNEQFF.